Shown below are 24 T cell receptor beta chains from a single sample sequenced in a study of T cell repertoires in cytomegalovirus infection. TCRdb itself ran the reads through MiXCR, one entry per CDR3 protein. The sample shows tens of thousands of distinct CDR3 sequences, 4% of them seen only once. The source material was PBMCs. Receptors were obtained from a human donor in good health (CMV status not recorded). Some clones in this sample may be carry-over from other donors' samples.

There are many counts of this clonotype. CDR3 sequence reads: CASSFLYNEQFF. The CDR3, as DNA: TGTGCCAGCAGTTTCCTCTACAATGAGCAGTTCTTC. The chain links TRBV28 to TRBJ2-1; no definite D call. Germline values: CDR1 MDHEN, CDR2 SYDVKM. V dropped 3 bases and J dropped 3 bases, with 3 bases sitting between them. This CDR3 is built from 12 residues. Filled out from reference TRBV28 and TRBJ2-1, the complete variable domain reads DVKVTQSSRYLVKRTGEKVFLECVQDMDHENMFWYRQDPGLGLRLIYFSYDVKMKEKGDIPEGYSVSREKKERFSLILESASTNQTSMYLCASSFLYNEQFFGPGTRLTVL.

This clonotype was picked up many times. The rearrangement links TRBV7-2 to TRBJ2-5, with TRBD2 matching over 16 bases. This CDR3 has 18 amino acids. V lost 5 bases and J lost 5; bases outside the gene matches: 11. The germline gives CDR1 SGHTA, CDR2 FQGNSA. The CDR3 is CASSPLGLAGGPWETQYF. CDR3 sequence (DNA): TGTGCCAGCAGCCCATTGGGACTAGCGGGGGGGCCTTGGGAGACCCAGTACTTC.

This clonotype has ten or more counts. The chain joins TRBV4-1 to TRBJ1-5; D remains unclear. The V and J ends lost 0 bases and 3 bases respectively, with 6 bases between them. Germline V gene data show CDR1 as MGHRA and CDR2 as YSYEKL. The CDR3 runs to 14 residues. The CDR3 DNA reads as TGCGCCAGCAGCCAAGATCCGGACAATCAGCCCCAGCATTTT. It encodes CASSQDPDNQPQHF.

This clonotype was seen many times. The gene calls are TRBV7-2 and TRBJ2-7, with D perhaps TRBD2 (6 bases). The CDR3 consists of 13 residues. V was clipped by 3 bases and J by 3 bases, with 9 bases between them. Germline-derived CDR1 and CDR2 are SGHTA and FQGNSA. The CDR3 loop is CASSLNSGYEQYF. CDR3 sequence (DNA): TGTGCCAGCAGCTTGAATAGCGGCTACGAGCAGTACTTC.

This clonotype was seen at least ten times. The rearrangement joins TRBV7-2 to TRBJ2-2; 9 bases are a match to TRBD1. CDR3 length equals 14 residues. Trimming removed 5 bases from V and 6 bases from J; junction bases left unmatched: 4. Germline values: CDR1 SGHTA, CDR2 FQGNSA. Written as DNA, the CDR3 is TGTGCCAGCAGCCAGACAGGGGGGTCCGGGGAGCTGTTTTTT. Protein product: CASSQTGGSGELFF.

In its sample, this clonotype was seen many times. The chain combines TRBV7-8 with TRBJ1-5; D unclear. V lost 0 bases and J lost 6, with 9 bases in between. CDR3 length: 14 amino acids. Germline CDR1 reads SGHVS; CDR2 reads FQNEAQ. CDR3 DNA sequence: TGTGCCAGCAGCTTAGCGGGAGGGAGTCAGCCCCAGCATTTT. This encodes CASSLAGGSQPQHF.

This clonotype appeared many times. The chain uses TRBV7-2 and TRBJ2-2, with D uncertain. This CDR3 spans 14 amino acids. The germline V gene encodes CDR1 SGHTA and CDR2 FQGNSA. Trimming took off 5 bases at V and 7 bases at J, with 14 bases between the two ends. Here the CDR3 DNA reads TGTGCCAGCAGCGTGGAGCGTTGGGGCGGGGAGCTGTTTTTT. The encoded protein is CASSVERWGGELFF.

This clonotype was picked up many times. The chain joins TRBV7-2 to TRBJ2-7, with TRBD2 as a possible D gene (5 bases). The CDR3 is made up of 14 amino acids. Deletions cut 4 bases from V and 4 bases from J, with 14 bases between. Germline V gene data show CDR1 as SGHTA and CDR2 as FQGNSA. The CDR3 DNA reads TGTGCCAGCAGCTCCCAGGCGGGTCAGTACGAGCAGTACTTC. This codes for CASSSQAGQYEQYF.

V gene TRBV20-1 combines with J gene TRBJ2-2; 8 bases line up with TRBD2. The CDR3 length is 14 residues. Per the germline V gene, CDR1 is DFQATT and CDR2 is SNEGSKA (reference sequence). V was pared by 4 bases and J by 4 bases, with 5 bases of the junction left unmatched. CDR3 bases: TGCAGTGCTAAGCGGGGGCTTAGCACCGGGGAGCTGTTTTTT. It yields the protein CSAKRGLSTGELFF.

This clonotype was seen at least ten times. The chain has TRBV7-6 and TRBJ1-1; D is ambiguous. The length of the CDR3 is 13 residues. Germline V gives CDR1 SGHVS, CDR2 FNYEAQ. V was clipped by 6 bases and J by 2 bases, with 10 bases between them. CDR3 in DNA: TGTGCCAGCAGGAGGACGGAAAACACTGAAGCTTTCTTT. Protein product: CASRRTENTEAFF.

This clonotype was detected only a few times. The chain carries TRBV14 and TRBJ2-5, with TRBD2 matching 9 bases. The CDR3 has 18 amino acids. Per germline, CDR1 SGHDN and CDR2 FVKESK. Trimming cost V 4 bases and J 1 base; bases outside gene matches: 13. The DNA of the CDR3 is TGTGCCAGCAGCCGAGAAAGTACGGCAGCGGGGGGCCAAGAGACCCAGTACTTC. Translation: CASSRESTAAGGQETQYF. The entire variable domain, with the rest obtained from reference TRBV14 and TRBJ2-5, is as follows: EAGVTQFPSHSVIEKGQTVTLRCDPISGHDNLYWYRRVMGKEIKFLLHFVKESKQDESGMPNNRFLAERTGGTYSTLKVQPAELEDSGVYFCASSRESTAAGGQETQYFGPGTRLLVL.

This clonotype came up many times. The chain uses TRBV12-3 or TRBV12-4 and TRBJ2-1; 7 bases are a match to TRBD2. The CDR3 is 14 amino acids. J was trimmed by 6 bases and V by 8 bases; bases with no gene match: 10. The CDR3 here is CASAPELAINEQFF. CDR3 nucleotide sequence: TGTGCCAGCGCTCCGGAACTAGCGATCAATGAGCAGTTCTTC.

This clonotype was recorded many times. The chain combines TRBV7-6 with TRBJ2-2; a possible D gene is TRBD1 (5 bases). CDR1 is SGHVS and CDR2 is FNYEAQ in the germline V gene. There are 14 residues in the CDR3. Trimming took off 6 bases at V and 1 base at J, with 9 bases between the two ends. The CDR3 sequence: CASRTDRNTGELFF. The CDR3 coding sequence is TGTGCCAGCAGGACCGACAGGAACACCGGGGAGCTGTTTTTT.

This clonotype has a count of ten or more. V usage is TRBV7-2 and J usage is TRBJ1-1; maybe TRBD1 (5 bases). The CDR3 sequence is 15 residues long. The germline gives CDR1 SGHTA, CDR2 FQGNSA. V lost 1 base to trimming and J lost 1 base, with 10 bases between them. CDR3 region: CTSSLVARANTEAFF. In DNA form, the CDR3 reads TGTACCAGCAGCTTAGTAGCCAGGGCGAACACTGAAGCTTTCTTT.

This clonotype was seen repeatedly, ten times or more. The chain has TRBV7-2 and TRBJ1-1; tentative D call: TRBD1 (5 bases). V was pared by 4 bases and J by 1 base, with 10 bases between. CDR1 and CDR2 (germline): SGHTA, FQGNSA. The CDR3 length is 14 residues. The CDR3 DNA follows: TGTGCCAGCAGCTCGGGACCTTCGAACACTGAAGCTTTCTTT. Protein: CASSSGPSNTEAFF.

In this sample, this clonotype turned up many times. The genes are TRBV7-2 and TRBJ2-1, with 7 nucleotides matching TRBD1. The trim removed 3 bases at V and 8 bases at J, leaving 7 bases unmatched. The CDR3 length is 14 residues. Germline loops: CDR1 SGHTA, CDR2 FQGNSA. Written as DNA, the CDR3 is TGTGCCAGCAGCTTGACAGGGTTGGTGCATGAGCAGTTCTTC. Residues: CASSLTGLVHEQFF.

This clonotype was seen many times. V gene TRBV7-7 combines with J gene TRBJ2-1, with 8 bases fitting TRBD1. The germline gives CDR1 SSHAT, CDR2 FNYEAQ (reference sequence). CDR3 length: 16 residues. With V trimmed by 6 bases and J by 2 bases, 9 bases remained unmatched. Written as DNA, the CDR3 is TGTGCCAGCAGATCATCAGGGGGCGCAACCTACAATGAGCAGTTCTTC. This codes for CASRSSGGATYNEQFF.

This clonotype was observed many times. The CDR3 region is CASSFTGSGTDTQYF. CDR3 DNA sequence: TGTGCCAGCAGCTTTACAGGGAGTGGCACAGATACGCAGTATTTT. The chain has TRBV12-3 or TRBV12-4 and TRBJ2-3; D might be TRBD1 (6 bases). The CDR3 consists of 15 residues. V was shortened by 6 bases and J by 1 base, with 14 bases between the two germline ends.

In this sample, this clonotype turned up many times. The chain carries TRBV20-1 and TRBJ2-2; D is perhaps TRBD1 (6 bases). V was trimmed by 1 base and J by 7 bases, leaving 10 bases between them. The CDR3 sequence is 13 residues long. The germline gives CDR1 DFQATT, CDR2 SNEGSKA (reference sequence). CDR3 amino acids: CSARVQGSGELFF. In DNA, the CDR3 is TGCAGTGCTAGAGTCCAGGGGAGCGGGGAGCTGTTTTTT.

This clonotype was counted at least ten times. In DNA, the CDR3 is TGTGCCAGCATTCACTTTGGGGGGGGGGGTGAGCAGTTCTTC. Protein product: CASIHFGGGGEQFF. V usage is TRBV6-6 and J usage is TRBJ2-1, with 7 nucleotides matching TRBD2. From germline, CDR1 is MNHNY and CDR2 SVGAGI (reference sequence). This CDR3 is built from 14 residues. V lost 7 bases and J lost 9; bases outside the gene matches: 12.

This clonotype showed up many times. DNA for the CDR3: TGTGCCAGCAGCCCCCCACGGAGGACTAGGGGGTTGGGGGAGCTGTTTTTT. It yields the protein CASSPPRRTRGLGELFF. The chain recombines TRBV7-8 with TRBJ2-2; possible D gene TRBD2, 7 bases. V lost 5 bases to trimming and J lost 8 bases, with 24 bases between them. This CDR3 comprises 17 residues. Germline CDR1 reads SGHVS; CDR2 reads FQNEAQ. Based on the CDR3 plus reference TRBV7-8 and TRBJ2-2, the full variable domain is GAGVSQSPRYKVAKRGQDVALRCDPISGHVSLFWYQQALGQGPEFLTYFQNEAQLDKSGLPSDRFFAERPEGSVSTLKIQRTQQEDSAVYLCASSPPRRTRGLGELFFGEGSRLTVL.

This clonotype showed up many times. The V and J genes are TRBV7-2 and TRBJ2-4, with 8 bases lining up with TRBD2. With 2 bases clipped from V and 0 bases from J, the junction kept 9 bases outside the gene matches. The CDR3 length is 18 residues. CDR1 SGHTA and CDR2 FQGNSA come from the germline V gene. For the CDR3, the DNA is TGTGCCAGCAGCTTACTTTCTAGCGGGCCCTTAGCCAAAAACATTCAGTACTTC. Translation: CASSLLSSGPLAKNIQYF. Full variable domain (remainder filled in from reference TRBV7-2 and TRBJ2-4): GAGVSQSPSNKVTEKGKDVELRCDPISGHTALYWYRQSLGQGLEFLIYFQGNSAPDKSGLPSDRFSAERTGGSVSTLTIQRTQQEDSAVYLCASSLLSSGPLAKNIQYFGAGTRLSVL.

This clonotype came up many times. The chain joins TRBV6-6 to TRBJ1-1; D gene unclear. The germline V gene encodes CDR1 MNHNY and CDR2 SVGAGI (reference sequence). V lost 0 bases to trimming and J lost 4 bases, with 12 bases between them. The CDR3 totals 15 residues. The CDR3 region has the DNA TGTGCCAGCAGTTACTCGACCGTCGGCGGCACTGAAGCTTTCTTT. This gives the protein CASSYSTVGGTEAFF.

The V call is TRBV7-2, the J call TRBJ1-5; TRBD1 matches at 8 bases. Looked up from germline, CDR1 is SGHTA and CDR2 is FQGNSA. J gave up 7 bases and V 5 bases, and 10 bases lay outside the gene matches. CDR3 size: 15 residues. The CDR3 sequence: CASSPRTGHEQPQHF. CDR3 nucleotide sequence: TGTGCCAGCAGCCCGAGGACAGGGCACGAACAGCCCCAGCATTTT.